The 27 T cell receptor beta chains in this list originate from one sample, sequenced in a study of cytomegalovirus exposure and HLA in healthy donors. The PCR had 60 Vbeta and 13 Jbeta primers. The method was immunoSEQ multiplex PCR; TCRdb's version includes in-frame clones alone and lacks a portion of them. This listing includes more than 100,000 clones. Sequencing was performed on PBMCs. The origin of the receptors is a woman in her thirties or forties in good health and CMV-seronegative.

V gene TRBV9 combines with J gene TRBJ2-3; unclear D gene. Trimming removed 2 bases from V and 4 bases from J, with 11 bases in between. Germline CDR1 and CDR2: SGDLS and YYNGEE. The length of the CDR3 is 14 residues. Written as DNA, the CDR3 is TGTGCCAGCAGCGTCCTCCTGGCTTCAGATACGCAGTATTTT. It specifies CASSVLLASDTQYF.

This chain uses TRBV5-5 with TRBJ2-2, with D possibly TRBD1 on 5 matching bases. Deletions cut 4 bases from V and 7 bases from J, with 14 bases between. Germline V gene lookup returns CDR1 SGHKS and CDR2 YYEKEE (reference sequence). The CDR3 is made up of 14 amino acids. The CDR3, as DNA: TGTGCCAGCAGCCTTACAGGTGACCTCGGGGAGCTGTTTTTT. Translation: CASSLTGDLGELFF.

The chain's CDR3 is CASSSGGNGDEQFF. The CDR3 coding sequence is TGTGCCAGCAGCTCAGGAGGGAATGGCGATGAGCAGTTCTTC. The chain uses TRBV7-3 and TRBJ2-1, with D tentatively TRBD2 (6 bases). Germline V CDR1 and CDR2: SGHTA, FQGTGA. V was pared by 4 bases and J by 8 bases, with 15 bases between. This CDR3 comprises 14 residues.

The chain carries TRBV5-6 and TRBJ1-5; D is undetermined. Trimming removed 0 bases from V and 0 bases from J, with 7 bases in between. Germline-derived CDR1 and CDR2 are SGHDT and YYEEEE. The CDR3 totals 15 residues. CDR3 bases: TGTGCCAGCAGCTTGGGCGGGTATAGCAATCAGCCCCAGCATTTT. This translates into CASSLGGYSNQPQHF.

The chain employs TRBV11-1 and TRBJ2-3; the match to TRBD1 covers 9 bases. The CDR3 covers 17 residues. The germline V gene encodes CDR1 SGHAT and CDR2 FQDESV (reference sequence). V was pared by 1 base and J by 1 base, with 6 bases of the junction left unmatched. CDR3: CASSLGDRGVGTDTQYF. DNA of the CDR3: TGTGCCAGCAGCTTAGGAGACAGGGGGGTCGGCACAGATACGCAGTATTTT. Based on the CDR3 plus reference TRBV11-1 and TRBJ2-3, the full variable domain is EAEVAQSPRYKITEKSQAVAFWCDPISGHATLYWYRQILGQGPELLVQFQDESVVDDSQLPKDRFSAERLKGVDSTLKIQPAELGDSAMYLCASSLGDRGVGTDTQYFGPGTRLTVL.

This chain connects TRBV2 to TRBJ2-7; 7 bases are a match to TRBD1. The germline V gene has CDR1 SNHLY and CDR2 FYNNEI. Trimming at V came to 8 bases and at J to 6 bases, leaving 10 bases not matched to a gene. The CDR3 runs 13 residues. CDR3 sequence reads: CASVRDRVSEQYF. The CDR3 DNA follows: TGTGCCAGCGTCCGGGACAGAGTTTCCGAGCAGTACTTC. Looking up the rest from reference TRBV2 and TRBJ2-7 gives the full variable domain: EPEVTQTPSHQVTQMGQEVILRCVPISNHLYFYWYRQILGQKVEFLVSFYNNEISEKSEIFDDQFSVERPDGSNFTLKIRSTKLEDSAMYFCASVRDRVSEQYFGPGTRLTVT.

This chain uses TRBV7-9 with TRBJ1-5; D unresolved. The germline V gene encodes CDR1 SEHNR and CDR2 FQNEAQ (reference sequence). Trimming pared 8 bases from V and 7 bases from J, leaving 9 bases between. This CDR3 contains 11 residues. CDR3: CASGPGQPQHF. The CDR3 DNA reads as TGTGCCAGCGGTCCGGGACAGCCCCAGCATTTT.

This chain uses TRBV6-6 with TRBJ2-7, with D possibly matching TRBD1 (5 bases). The CDR3 runs to 11 residues. Between the trimmed V and J ends, which lost 5 bases and 3 bases, there was a span of 5 bases. Germline V lookup: CDR1 MNHNY, CDR2 SVGAGI (reference sequence). The CDR3 region is CASSTGYEQYF. The CDR3 DNA reads TGTGCCAGCAGTACAGGCTACGAGCAGTACTTC.

J is TRBJ2-7 and V is TRBV6-5; maybe TRBD2 (6 bases). Germline CDR1 MNHEY, CDR2 SVGAGI. The CDR3 extends over 15 amino acids. V gave up 0 bases and J gave up 5 bases, with 14 bases separating them. The CDR3 sequence is CASSYSRAPGDEQYF. The CDR3 DNA sequence: TGTGCCAGCAGTTACTCGAGGGCACCGGGGGACGAGCAGTACTTC.

J is TRBJ2-2 and V is TRBV7-9, with 8 bases aligning to TRBD2. The CDR3 runs to 15 residues. V gave up 5 bases and J gave up 3 bases; unmatched junction bases: 5. Germline CDR1 and CDR2: SEHNR and FQNEAQ (reference sequence). In DNA form, the CDR3 reads TGTGCCAGCAGCGCTCCGGGGGGGTACACCGGGGAGCTGTTTTTT. Its translation: CASSAPGGYTGELFF.

As concerns this clone: A junction boundary mismatches the germline segment, possibly from a read error. The chain employs TRBV7-7 and TRBJ2-1; 12 bases agree with TRBD2. There are 15 residues in the CDR3. The germline CDR1 and CDR2 sequences are SSHAT and FNYEAQ (reference sequence). CDR3 bases: TGTGCTAGCAGCTTAGGACTAGCGGGGAACAATGAGCAGTTCTTC. Protein product: CASSLGLAGNNEQFF.

V is TRBV7-3 and J is TRBJ2-1; D gene unclear. CDR1 and CDR2 (germline): SGHTA, FQGTGA. Trimming shortened V by 1 base and J by 0 bases, and 10 bases separated the two germline ends. The CDR3 is 16 residues long. The CDR3 nucleotides read TGTGCCAGCAGCTTAAATAGCCGGAGCTCCTACAATGAGCAGTTCTTC. Translation gives CASSLNSRSSYNEQFF.

The rearrangement joins TRBV9 to TRBJ2-1, with 12 bases lining up with TRBD2. The V and J ends lost 3 bases and 9 bases, in that order; junction bases with no gene match: 10. The CDR3 consists of 16 residues. CDR1 and CDR2 from the germline V gene are SGDLS and YYNGEE. The CDR3 bases are TGTGCCAGCAGCGCTAGTCTAGCGGGGGGGCGATCTGAGCAGTTCTTC. Its protein product is CASSASLAGGRSEQFF.

This chain connects TRBV6-5 to TRBJ2-7, with D possibly matching TRBD2 (5 bases). The germline V gene has CDR1 MNHEY and CDR2 SVGAGI. CDR3 length equals 15 residues. V shed 0 bases and J shed 4 bases, with 13 bases lying between them. In nucleotides, the CDR3 is TGTGCCAGCAGTTACTCTGAGGGTACGATTTACGAGCAGTACTTC. It is translated as CASSYSEGTIYEQYF.

The rearrangement joins TRBV7-3 to TRBJ2-2; D possibly corresponds to TRBD1 (6 bases). V was clipped by 3 bases and J by 1 base, with 12 bases between them. CDR3 length equals 16 residues. Germline CDR1 is SGHTA and CDR2 is FQGTGA. The CDR3: CASSLGARGNTGELFF. In nucleotides, the CDR3 is TGTGCCAGCAGCTTGGGCGCCAGGGGGAACACCGGGGAGCTGTTTTTT.

The V call is TRBV7-6, the J call TRBJ1-2; a weak D match, TRBD1 (6 bases). Trimming removed 1 base from V and 6 bases from J, with 15 bases in between. CDR3 size: 15 residues. Germline-derived CDR1 and CDR2 are SGHVS and FNYEAQ. CDR3 protein: CASSLEGRGVDGYTF. The CDR3 nucleotides read TGTGCCAGCAGCTTAGAGGGCAGGGGAGTCGATGGCTACACCTTC.

The V gene is TRBV9, the J gene TRBJ1-5; no clear D. The CDR3 totals 15 residues. Germline CDR1 SGDLS, CDR2 YYNGEE. V lost 5 bases and J 5 bases, leaving 17 bases between the germline ends. CDR3 sequence reads: CASSGGFAPDQPQHF. Written as DNA, the CDR3 is TGTGCCAGCAGTGGAGGTTTCGCCCCTGATCAGCCCCAGCATTTT.

The gene calls are TRBV7-3 and TRBJ2-6, with D possibly TRBD2 on 6 matching bases. This CDR3 spans 16 amino acids. Germline V gene sequence: CDR1 SGHTA, CDR2 FQGTGA. V was cut by 3 bases and J by 4 bases, with 13 bases left in between. CDR3 sequence reads: CASSFPRGTGANVLTF. CDR3 nucleotide sequence: TGTGCCAGCAGCTTCCCTCGGGGGACCGGGGCCAACGTCCTGACTTTC. Looking up the rest from reference TRBV7-3 and TRBJ2-6 gives the full variable domain: GAGVSQTPSNKVTEKGKYVELRCDPISGHTALYWYRQSLGQGPEFLIYFQGTGAADDSGLPNDRFFAVRPEGSVSTLKIQRTERGDSAVYLCASSFPRGTGANVLTFGAGSRLTVL.

The genes are TRBV4-1 and TRBJ2-7; D is possibly TRBD1 (6 bases). This CDR3 is built from 13 residues. V lost 6 bases and J 1 base, leaving 10 bases between the germline ends. CDR1 is MGHRA and CDR2 is YSYEKL in the germline V gene. CDR3 residues: CASRRTGSYEQYF. The CDR3 DNA reads TGCGCCAGCAGACGTACAGGGTCCTACGAGCAGTACTTC.

V gene TRBV6-5 combines with J gene TRBJ1-2; no firm D call. The germline gives CDR1 MNHEY, CDR2 SVGAGI. The CDR3 loop spans 12 amino acids. Trimming cost V 5 bases and J 8 bases, with 12 bases left between them. CDR3 nucleotides: TGTGCCAGCAGTCCCCCCCGGGGAGGCTACACCTTC. It specifies CASSPPRGGYTF.

The chain recombines TRBV6-1 with TRBJ1-2, with TRBD1 identical over 7 bases. Unmatched junction bases numbered 11, after V lost 4 bases and J lost 3 bases. Germline V gives CDR1 MNHNS, CDR2 SASEGT. The CDR3 covers 16 residues. CDR3 nucleotides: TGTGCCAGCAGTGGTAATCAGGGGGGCTTGGACTATGGCTACACCTTC. Amino acids: CASSGNQGGLDYGYTF.

The CDR3 region has the DNA TGTGCCAGCAGTTACAGTCAGGCCACTGGGGCCAACGTCCTGACTTTC. Residues: CASSYSQATGANVLTF. V usage is TRBV6-5 and J usage is TRBJ2-6, with D hard to call. CDR1 MNHEY and CDR2 SVGAGI come from the germline V gene. The length of the CDR3 is 16 residues. Trimming removed 2 bases from V and 2 bases from J, with 10 bases in between.

The chain has TRBV25-1 and TRBJ2-3, with 8 nucleotides matching TRBD2. Germline V lookup: CDR1 MGHDK, CDR2 SYGVNS. V trimming: 4 bases; J trimming: 6 bases; junction bases outside the gene matches: 6. The CDR3 totals 14 residues. The CDR3 DNA sequence: TGTGCCAGCAGTGGGTCCGGGACTAGGGATACGCAGTATTTT. It encodes CASSGSGTRDTQYF.

V and J are TRBV28 and TRBJ2-7; unclear D gene. Germline V lookup: CDR1 MDHEN, CDR2 SYDVKM. There are 14 residues in the CDR3. Trimming took off 5 bases at V and 7 bases at J, with 18 bases between the two ends. The CDR3 spells CASSPRTPPQEQYF. The DNA for the CDR3 is TGTGCCAGCAGTCCCCGTACGCCCCCGCAGGAGCAGTACTTC.

This rearrangement joins TRBV10-3 to TRBJ2-7; TRBD1 agrees at 7 bases. Germline V gene lookup returns CDR1 ENHRY and CDR2 SYGVKD. The J segment lost 0 bases and the V segment lost 7 bases, leaving 6 bases of the junction unmatched. CDR3 length: 14 residues. CDR3 bases: TGTGCCATCAAAGACAGGGTGAGCTCCTACGAGCAGTACTTC. Its protein is CAIKDRVSSYEQYF.

The chain uses TRBV19 and TRBJ2-3; 8 positions match TRBD2. The V and J ends lost 6 bases and 0 bases, in that order; junction bases with no gene match: 14. CDR1 LNHDA and CDR2 SQIVND come from the germline V gene (reference sequence). The CDR3 consists of 18 residues. CDR3 bases: TGTGCCAGTAGCTCCTTCCCGGGGACTAGGGATAGCACAGATACGCAGTATTTT. Protein sequence: CASSSFPGTRDSTDTQYF.

The J gene is TRBJ1-5, the V gene TRBV29-1; D uncertain. Germline assignment: CDR1 SQVTM and CDR2 ANQGSEA. V was cut by 4 bases and J by 4 bases, with 11 bases left in between. The CDR3 contains 13 residues. The DNA of the CDR3 is TGCAGCGTTGCACGGGATTTTAATCAGCCCCAGCATTTT. Protein: CSVARDFNQPQHF. Full variable domain (outside the CDR3, taken from reference TRBV29-1 and TRBJ1-5): SAVISQKPSRDICQRGTSLTIQCQVDSQVTMMFWYRQQPGQSLTLIATANQGSEATYESGFVIDKFPISRPNLTFSTLTVSNMSPEDSSIYLCSVARDFNQPQHFGDGTRLSIL.